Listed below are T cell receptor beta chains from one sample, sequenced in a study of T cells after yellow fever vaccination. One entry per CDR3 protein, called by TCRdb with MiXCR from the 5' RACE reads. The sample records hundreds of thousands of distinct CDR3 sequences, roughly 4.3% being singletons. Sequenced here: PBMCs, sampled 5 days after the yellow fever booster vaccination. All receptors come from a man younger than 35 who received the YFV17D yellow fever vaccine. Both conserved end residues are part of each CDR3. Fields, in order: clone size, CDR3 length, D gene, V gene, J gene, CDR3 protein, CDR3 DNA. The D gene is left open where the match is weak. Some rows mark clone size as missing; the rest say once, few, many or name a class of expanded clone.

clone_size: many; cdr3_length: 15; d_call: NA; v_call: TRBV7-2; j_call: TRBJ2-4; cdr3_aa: CASSSPVLAKNIQYF; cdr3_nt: TGTGCCAGCAGCTCCCCCGTACTAGCCAAAAACATTCAGTACTTC
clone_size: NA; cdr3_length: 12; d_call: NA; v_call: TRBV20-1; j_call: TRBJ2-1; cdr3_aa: CSASPTRAEQFF; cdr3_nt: TGCAGTGCTAGTCCCACTAGGGCTGAGCAGTTCTTC
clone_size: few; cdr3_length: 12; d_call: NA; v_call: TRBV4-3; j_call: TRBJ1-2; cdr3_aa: CASSQDWESYTF; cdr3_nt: TGCGCCAGCAGCCAAGATTGGGAGAGCTACACCTTC
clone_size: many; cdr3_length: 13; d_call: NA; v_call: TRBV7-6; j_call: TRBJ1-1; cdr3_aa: CASSLEVTTEAFF; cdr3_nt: TGTGCCAGCAGCTTAGAAGTTACAACTGAAGCTTTCTTT
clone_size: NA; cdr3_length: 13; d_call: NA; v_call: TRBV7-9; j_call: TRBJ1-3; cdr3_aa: CASSLGLSNTIYF; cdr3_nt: TGTGCCAGCAGCTTAGGACTCTCAAACACCATATATTTT
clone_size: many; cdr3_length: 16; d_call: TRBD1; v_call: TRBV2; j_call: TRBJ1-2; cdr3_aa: CASSEARTGVRPGYTF; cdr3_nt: TGTGCCAGCAGTGAAGCCCGGACAGGGGTCCGGCCTGGCTACACCTTC
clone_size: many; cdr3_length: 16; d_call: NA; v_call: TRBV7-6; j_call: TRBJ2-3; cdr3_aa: CASSLAWASGTDTQYF; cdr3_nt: TGTGCCAGCAGCTTAGCGTGGGCTAGCGGCACAGATACGCAGTATTTT
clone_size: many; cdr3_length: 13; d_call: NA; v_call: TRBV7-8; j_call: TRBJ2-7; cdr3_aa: CASSLVLGAEQYF; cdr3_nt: TGTGCCAGCAGCTTAGTACTTGGGGCCGAGCAGTACTTC
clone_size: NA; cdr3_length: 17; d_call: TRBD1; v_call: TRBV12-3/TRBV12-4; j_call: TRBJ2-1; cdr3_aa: CASSPGQGGSSYNEQFF; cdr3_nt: TGTGCCAGCAGTCCGGGACAGGGGGGGAGCTCCTACAATGAGCAGTTCTTC
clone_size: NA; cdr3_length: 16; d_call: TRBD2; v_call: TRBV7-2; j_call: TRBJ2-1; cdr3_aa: CASSFFAGGRIPEQFF; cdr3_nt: TGTGCCAGCAGCTTTTTTGCGGGGGGGCGGATTCCTGAGCAGTTCTTC
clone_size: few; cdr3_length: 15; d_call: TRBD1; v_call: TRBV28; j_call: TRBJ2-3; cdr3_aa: CASRTDRLGTDTQYF; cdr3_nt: TGTGCCAGCAGGACGGACAGGTTAGGCACAGATACGCAGTATTTT
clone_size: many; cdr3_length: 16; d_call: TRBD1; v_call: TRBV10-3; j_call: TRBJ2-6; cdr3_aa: CAISPGTGTGANVLTF; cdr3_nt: TGTGCCATCAGTCCCGGGACAGGGACTGGGGCCAACGTCCTGACTTTC
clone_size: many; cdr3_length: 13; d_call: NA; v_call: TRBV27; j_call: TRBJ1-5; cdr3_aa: CASRSGGGQPQHF; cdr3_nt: TGTGCCAGCCGTTCGGGGGGCGGGCAGCCCCAGCATTTT
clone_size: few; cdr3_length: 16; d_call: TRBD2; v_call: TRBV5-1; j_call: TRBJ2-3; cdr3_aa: CASSRTTSEGGDTQYF; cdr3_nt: TGCGCCAGCAGCAGAACGACTAGCGAAGGGGGAGATACGCAGTATTTT
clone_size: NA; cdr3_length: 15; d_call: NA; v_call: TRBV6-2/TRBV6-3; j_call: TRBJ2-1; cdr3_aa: CASSYSITGTGEQFF; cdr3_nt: TGTGCCAGCAGTTACTCGATAACTGGCACGGGTGAGCAGTTCTTC
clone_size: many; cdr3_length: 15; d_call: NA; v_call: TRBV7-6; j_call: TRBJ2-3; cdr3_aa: CASSLEGDATDTQYF; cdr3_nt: TGTGCCAGCAGCTTAGAGGGTGACGCCACAGATACGCAGTATTTT
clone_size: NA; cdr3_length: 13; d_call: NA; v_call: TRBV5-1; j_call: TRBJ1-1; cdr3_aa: CASRTTWATEAFF; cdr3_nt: TGCGCCAGCAGAACCACTTGGGCCACTGAAGCTTTCTTT
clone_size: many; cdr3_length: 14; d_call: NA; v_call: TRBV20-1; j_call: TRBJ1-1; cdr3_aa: CSARAGHLYAEAFF; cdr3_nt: TGCAGTGCTAGGGCCGGTCACTTGTACGCTGAAGCTTTCTTT
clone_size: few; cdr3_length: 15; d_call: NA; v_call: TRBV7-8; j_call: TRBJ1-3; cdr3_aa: CASSPWTASGNTIYF; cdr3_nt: TGTGCCAGCAGCCCTTGGACAGCCTCTGGAAACACCATATATTTT
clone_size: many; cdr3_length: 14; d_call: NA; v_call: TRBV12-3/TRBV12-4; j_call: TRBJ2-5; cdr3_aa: CASSRPGLRETQYF; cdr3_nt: TGTGCCAGCAGCAGACCGGGACTCAGGGAGACCCAGTACTTC
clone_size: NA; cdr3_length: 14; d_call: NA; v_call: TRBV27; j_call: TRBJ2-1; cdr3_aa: CASVSLAGGSEQFF; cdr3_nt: TGTGCCAGCGTTTCACTGGCCGGGGGCTCTGAGCAGTTCTTC
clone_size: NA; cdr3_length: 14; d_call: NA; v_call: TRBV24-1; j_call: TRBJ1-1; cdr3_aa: CATSASRGRRRAFF; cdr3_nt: TGTGCCACCAGCGCCTCCAGGGGAAGAAGGAGAGCTTTCTTT
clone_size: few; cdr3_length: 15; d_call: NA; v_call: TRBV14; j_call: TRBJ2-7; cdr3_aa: CASSQEPYVGREQYF; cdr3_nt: TGTGCCAGCAGCCAGGAACCCTACGTGGGTCGCGAGCAGTACTTC
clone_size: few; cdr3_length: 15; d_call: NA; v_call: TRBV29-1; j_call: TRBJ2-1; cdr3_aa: CSVALPGESYNEQFF; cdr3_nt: TGCAGCGTTGCGTTGCCCGGGGAGTCCTACAATGAGCAGTTCTTC
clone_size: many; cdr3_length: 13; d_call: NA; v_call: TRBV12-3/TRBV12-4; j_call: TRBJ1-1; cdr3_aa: CASSPSEAWEAFF; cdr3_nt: TGTGCCAGCAGTCCCTCTGAGGCCTGGGAAGCTTTCTTT
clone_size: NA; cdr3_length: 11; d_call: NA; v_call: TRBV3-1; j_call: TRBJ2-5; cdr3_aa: CASRSLETQYF; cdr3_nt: TGTGCCAGCCGGAGTCTGGAGACCCAGTACTTC
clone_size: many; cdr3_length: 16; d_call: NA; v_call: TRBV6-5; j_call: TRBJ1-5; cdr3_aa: CASSTSPFFGNQPQHF; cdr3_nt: TGTGCCAGCAGCACCTCCCCGTTTTTTGGCAATCAGCCCCAGCATTTT
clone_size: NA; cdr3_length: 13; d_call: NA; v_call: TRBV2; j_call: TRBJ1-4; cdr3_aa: CASSGTWDEKLFF; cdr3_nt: TGTGCCAGCAGTGGTACCTGGGACGAAAAACTGTTTTTT
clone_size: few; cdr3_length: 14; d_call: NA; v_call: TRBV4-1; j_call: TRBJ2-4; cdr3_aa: CASSLEGGRNIQYF; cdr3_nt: TGCGCCAGCAGCCTAGAGGGGGGGCGAAACATTCAGTACTTC
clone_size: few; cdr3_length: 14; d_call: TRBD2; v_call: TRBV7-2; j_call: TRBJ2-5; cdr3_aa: CASSQGLLQETQYF; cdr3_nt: TGTGCCAGCAGCCAGGGACTACTCCAAGAGACCCAGTACTTC
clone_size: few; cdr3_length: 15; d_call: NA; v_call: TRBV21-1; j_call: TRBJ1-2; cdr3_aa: CASSKDQQGNYGYTF; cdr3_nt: TGTGCCAGCAGCAAAGATCAACAGGGAAACTATGGCTACACCTTC
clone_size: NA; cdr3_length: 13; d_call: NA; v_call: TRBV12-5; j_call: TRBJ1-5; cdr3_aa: CASGGPESQPQHF; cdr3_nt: TGTGCTAGTGGCGGACCGGAAAGTCAGCCCCAGCATTTT
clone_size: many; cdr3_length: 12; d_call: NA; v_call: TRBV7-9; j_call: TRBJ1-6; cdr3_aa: CASSRANSPLHF; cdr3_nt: TGTGCCAGCAGCCGGGCTAATTCACCCCTCCACTTT
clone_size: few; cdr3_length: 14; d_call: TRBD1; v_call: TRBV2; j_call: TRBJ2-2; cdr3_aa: CASNRQGAGGELFF; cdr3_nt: TGTGCCAGCAATAGACAGGGGGCTGGCGGGGAGCTGTTTTTT
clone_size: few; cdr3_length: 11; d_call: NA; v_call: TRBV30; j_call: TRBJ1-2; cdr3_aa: CAWSVQGRYTF; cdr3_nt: TGTGCCTGGAGTGTTCAGGGGCGCTACACCTTC
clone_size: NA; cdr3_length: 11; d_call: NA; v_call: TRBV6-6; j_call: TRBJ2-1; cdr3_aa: CASKVGNEQFF; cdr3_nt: TGTGCCAGCAAGGTCGGGAATGAGCAGTTCTTC
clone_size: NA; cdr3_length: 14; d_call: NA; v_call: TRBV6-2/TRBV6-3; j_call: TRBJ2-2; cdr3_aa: CASRRQLETGELFF; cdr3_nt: TGTGCCAGCAGGAGACAGTTGGAGACCGGGGAGCTGTTTTTT
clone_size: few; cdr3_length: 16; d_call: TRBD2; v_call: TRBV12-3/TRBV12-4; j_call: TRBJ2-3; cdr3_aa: CASSLTPAGNTDTQYF; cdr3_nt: TGTGCCAGCAGTTTAACCCCAGCGGGGAACACAGATACGCAGTATTTT
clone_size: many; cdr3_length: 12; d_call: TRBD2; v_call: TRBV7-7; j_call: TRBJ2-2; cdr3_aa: CASSLAGGELFF; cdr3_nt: TGTGCTAGCAGCTTAGCGGGAGGGGAGCTGTTTTTT
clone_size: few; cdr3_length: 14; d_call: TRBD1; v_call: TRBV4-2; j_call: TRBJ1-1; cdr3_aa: CASSQEEGAIEAFF; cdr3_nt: TGTGCCAGCAGCCAAGAGGAGGGGGCGATTGAAGCTTTCTTT
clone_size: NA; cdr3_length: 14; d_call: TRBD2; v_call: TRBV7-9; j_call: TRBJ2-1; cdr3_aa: CASSLGGGLNEQFF; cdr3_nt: TGTGCCAGCAGCTTAGGCGGGGGGTTAAATGAGCAGTTCTTC
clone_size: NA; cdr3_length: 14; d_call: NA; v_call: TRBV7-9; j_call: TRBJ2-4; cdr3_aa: CASSFGLAKNIQYF; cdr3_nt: TGTGCCAGCAGCTTCGGCCTAGCCAAAAACATTCAGTACTTC
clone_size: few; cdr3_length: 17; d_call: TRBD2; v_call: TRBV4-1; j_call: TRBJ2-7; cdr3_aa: CASSHRRGLAGGYEQYF; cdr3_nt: TGCGCCAGCAGCCATAGAAGAGGACTAGCGGGGGGCTACGAGCAGTACTTC
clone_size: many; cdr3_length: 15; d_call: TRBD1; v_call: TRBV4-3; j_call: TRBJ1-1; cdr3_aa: CASSLGQGTFSEAFF; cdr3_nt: TGCGCCAGCAGCCTGGGACAGGGGACGTTCTCTGAAGCTTTCTTT
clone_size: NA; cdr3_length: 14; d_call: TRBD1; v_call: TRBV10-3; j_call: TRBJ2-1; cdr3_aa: CAISERGQGSPRFF; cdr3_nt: TGTGCCATCAGTGAGAGGGGACAGGGATCCCCACGGTTCTTC
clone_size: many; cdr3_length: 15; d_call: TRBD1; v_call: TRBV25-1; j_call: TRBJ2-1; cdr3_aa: CASSAKQGADNEQFF; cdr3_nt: TGTGCCAGCAGTGCCAAACAGGGGGCGGACAATGAGCAGTTCTTC
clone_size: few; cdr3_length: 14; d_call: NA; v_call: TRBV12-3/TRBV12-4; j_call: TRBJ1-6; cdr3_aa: CASSLSGVSSPLHF; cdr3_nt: TGTGCCAGCAGTTTATCTGGGGTCAGTTCACCCCTCCACTTT
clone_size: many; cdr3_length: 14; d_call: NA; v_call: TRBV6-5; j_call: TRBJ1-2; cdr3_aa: CASSPQTGGYGYTF; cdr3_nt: TGTGCCAGCAGTCCACAGACAGGAGGTTATGGCTACACCTTC
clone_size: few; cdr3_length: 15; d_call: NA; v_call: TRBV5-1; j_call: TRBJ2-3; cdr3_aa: CASSLARADTDTQYF; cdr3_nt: TGCGCCAGCAGCTTGGCCAGGGCTGACACAGATACGCAGTATTTT
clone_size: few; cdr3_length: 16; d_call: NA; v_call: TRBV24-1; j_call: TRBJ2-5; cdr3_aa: CATSDFPQGGVETQYF; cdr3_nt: TGTGCCACCAGTGATTTTCCGCAGGGGGGCGTGGAGACCCAGTACTTC